This is a list of T cell receptor beta chains from one sample in a study of a mutant IDH1 vaccine in newly diagnosed glioma. Using immunoSEQ multiplex PCR, the repertoire was profiled, and TCRdb retains in-frame clones only, with some absent. The repertoire holds about 60,000 clones, about 89% seen once, with approximately 1.5% in the top ten. These TCRs' antigens remain unknown. The material sequenced was PBMCs, taken from a glioma patient whose treatment included an IDH1 peptide vaccine. The receptors derive from a middle-aged man with glioma. Both conserved end residues are part of each CDR3. The D gene is left open where the match is weak. Size is omitted from some rows. Given values are once, few, many or a class for expanded clones.

d_call j_call clone_size v_call cdr3_nt cdr3_aa
NA TRBJ2-4 NA TRBV5-4 TGTGCCAGCAGCCCCGGGACCCAAAACATTCAGTACTTC CASSPGTQNIQYF
NA TRBJ2-7 NA TRBV5-6 TGTGCCAGCAGCTTGGAAGGGAGAAAGCGCGAGCAGTACTTC CASSLEGRKREQYF
TRBD1 TRBJ2-6 many TRBV2 TGTGCCAGCAGCCGGGACAGTTCCTCTGGGGCCAACGTCCTGACTTTC CASSRDSSSGANVLTF
TRBD2 TRBJ2-5 NA TRBV6-6 TGTGCCAGCAGTAAATCCGGGACTAGCGGGCAAGAGACCCAGTACTTC CASSKSGTSGQETQYF
NA TRBJ1-2 NA TRBV14 TGTGCCAGCAGCCAAGATTGGGGGACTAACTATGGCTACACCTTC CASSQDWGTNYGYTF
NA TRBJ2-5 NA TRBV2 TGTGCCAGCAGTGAAGCCGGGACCGAGGGGGAGACCCAGTACTTC CASSEAGTEGETQYF
NA TRBJ2-1 few TRBV5-1 TGCGCCAGCAGACGGGCGGATGGAACCTACAATGAGCAGTTCTTC CASRRADGTYNEQFF
NA TRBJ2-3 NA TRBV7-2 TGTGCCAGCACCCCCGCGGGAGATACGCAGTATTTT CASTPAGDTQYF
TRBD2 TRBJ2-5 NA TRBV5-1 TGCGCCAGCAGCATCGCGCTAGCGGGTGGTGAGACCCAGTACTTC CASSIALAGGETQYF
NA TRBJ2-7 NA TRBV5-6 TGTGCCAGCAGCTTGGGAGCAGGGATCCTTTCCTACGAGCAGTACTTC CASSLGAGILSYEQYF
NA TRBJ2-2 NA TRBV2 TGTGCCAGCAGTGATATCACAAGCACCGGGGAGCTGTTTTTT CASSDITSTGELFF
TRBD2 TRBJ2-1 NA TRBV29-1 TGCAGCGTTGAGGTCGGGACTAGCGGAGGAGGTGAGCAGTTCTTC CSVEVGTSGGGEQFF
NA TRBJ1-5 NA TRBV28 TGTGCCAGCAGTTTAGTGGGAGGGGGCAATCAGCCCCAGCATTTT CASSLVGGGNQPQHF
TRBD2 TRBJ2-7 NA TRBV7-2 TGTGCCAGCAGTAGTAGCGGGAGGGTCGACGAGCAGTACTTC CASSSSGRVDEQYF
NA TRBJ2-7 NA TRBV5-6 TGTGCCAGCAGCTTGACGGGATTCTACGAGCAGTACTTC CASSLTGFYEQYF
NA TRBJ2-5 NA TRBV20-1 TGCAGTGCTCGAGAGACCCAGTACTTC CSARETQYF
NA TRBJ1-2 NA TRBV29-1 TGCAGCGTGGATCAGGCGGGGGGGCTCTACTATGGCTACACCTTC CSVDQAGGLYYGYTF
TRBD2 TRBJ2-5 once TRBV19 TGTGCCAGTAGTAGGGCTAGCGGGCTGGGAGAGACCCAGTACTTC CASSRASGLGETQYF
TRBD1 TRBJ1-2 NA TRBV27 TGTGCCAGCAGAAGGACAGGCCGGGACTCCTATGGCTACACCTTC CASRRTGRDSYGYTF
NA TRBJ1-1 NA TRBV29-1 TGCAGCGTTGATAAGGGGGGCAGGACTGAAGCTTTCTTT CSVDKGGRTEAFF
NA TRBJ2-1 NA TRBV6-6 TGTGCCAGCAGTTTGGGCGGGGTGTACAATGAGCAGTTCTTC CASSLGGVYNEQFF
NA TRBJ2-1 NA TRBV4-1 TGCGCCAGCAGCCCCAGCCCGCGTCACACGCCCTACAATGAGCAGTTCTTC CASSPSPRHTPYNEQFF
NA TRBJ2-3 few TRBV7-3 TGTGCCAGCAGCTTATGGGGATTTGGGGATACGCAGTATTTT CASSLWGFGDTQYF
TRBD1 TRBJ1-5 NA TRBV10-2 TGCGCCAGCAGCCGATCAGGGGGCCGGCAGCCCCAGCATTTT CASSRSGGRQPQHF
TRBD1 TRBJ1-2 NA TRBV7-9 TGTGCCAGCAGCCAGGGACAGGGGGCTTATGGCTACACCTTC CASSQGQGAYGYTF
TRBD1 TRBJ1-2 NA TRBV7-3 TGTGCCAGCAGCCCGACGGTACAGGGGGCGGGTGGCTACACCTTC CASSPTVQGAGGYTF
TRBD1 TRBJ2-7 NA TRBV5-4 TGTGCCAGCAGCTTGGATACAGGGGCCCGCGAGCAGTACTTC CASSLDTGAREQYF
TRBD2 TRBJ2-5 NA TRBV5-4 TGTGCCAGCAGCGCCGGGACTAGCGGGAGGTTTCGGGAGACCCAGTACTTC CASSAGTSGRFRETQYF
NA TRBJ1-5 NA TRBV7-2 TGTGCCAGCAGCCAAACTTTTGGTCAGCCCCAGCATTTT CASSQTFGQPQHF
NA TRBJ1-1 NA TRBV19 TGTGCCAGTAGTATAGCGTACCGCCTACGTGGTGAAGCTTTCTTT CASSIAYRLRGEAFF
NA TRBJ2-7 few TRBV7-2 TGTGCCAGCAGATGGACGGGCTCCTACGAGCAGTACTTC CASRWTGSYEQYF
TRBD1 TRBJ1-2 once TRBV2 TGTGCCAGTACCGGGACAGGGTGGAATTCGGATGGCTACACCTTC CASTGTGWNSDGYTF
NA TRBJ2-7 NA TRBV5-1 TGCGCCAGCAGTCCCGGTCACGAGCAGTACTTC CASSPGHEQYF
NA TRBJ1-3 NA TRBV14 TGTGCCAGCAGCCAAGGGTTGGGAAACACCATATATTTT CASSQGLGNTIYF
NA TRBJ1-1 NA TRBV29-1 TGCAGCGTTGCTTCACAGTCAGGACGCGTGAACACTGAAGCTTTCTTT CSVASQSGRVNTEAFF
NA TRBJ1-2 NA TRBV19 TGTGCCAGTAGTAAGGAGTCGATAAAAGCTAACTATGGCTACACCTTC CASSKESIKANYGYTF
NA TRBJ2-4 NA TRBV19 TGTGCCAGTAGTATCTTCGAGGGAAAAAAAAACATTCAGTACTTC CASSIFEGKKNIQYF
NA TRBJ2-2 NA TRBV5-6 TGTGCCAGCAGCTTGAAACGTGGGCGAAATACCGGGGAGCTGTTTTTT CASSLKRGRNTGELFF
NA TRBJ2-5 NA TRBV6-5 TGTGCCAGCAGTTACCCCGGGCAAGAGACCCAGTACTTC CASSYPGQETQYF
NA TRBJ2-2 NA TRBV7-9 TGTGCCAGCAGCCCTTTAAGACTATTGAACACCGGGGAGCTGTTTTTT CASSPLRLLNTGELFF
NA TRBJ2-1 NA TRBV5-1 TGCGCCAGCAGGGGGTACTTTGGGGGCCCCAATGAGCAGTTCTTC CASRGYFGGPNEQFF
TRBD2 TRBJ2-1 NA TRBV28 TGTGCCAGCAGTGGGCCGGGAGGGGCGTATGAGCAGTTCTTC CASSGPGGAYEQFF
NA TRBJ2-5 NA TRBV18 TGTGCCAGCTCACCGTTGGCTGACGTCAGGGGCTCCTCTCAAGAGACCCAGTACTTC CASSPLADVRGSSQETQYF
NA TRBJ1-5 NA TRBV28 TGTGCCAGCAGTGACAGTCACTATAGCAATCAGCCCCAGCATTTT CASSDSHYSNQPQHF